These T cell receptor beta chains were read from a single sample in a study of blood T cell repertoires in COVID-19. Profiled with immunoSEQ multiplex PCR; TCRdb holds only in-frame clones, not every one. The repertoire holds about 400,000 clones, roughly 90% seen once, with almost 3% in the top ten. The material sequenced was PBMCs or T cells enriched from blood (not recorded which). The receptors here all came from a woman between 25 and 40 years old who had recovered from COVID-19. Each CDR3 is given with its conserved first and last residue. The D gene is left open where the match is weak. The size of a clone is reported for some rows only, either as once, few or many, or as a class for expanded clones.

J gene: TRBJ2-5
D gene: NA
V gene: TRBV7-3
clone size: NA
CDR3 DNA: TGTGCCAGCAGCTTAACAGCTCCGGGAGCCCAGTACTTC
CDR3 protein: CASSLTAPGAQYF

J gene: TRBJ2-7
D gene: TRBD1
V gene: TRBV7-9
clone size: NA
CDR3 DNA: TGTGCCAGCAGCCCTCCCGGACAGGCCTACGAGCAGTACTTC
CDR3 protein: CASSPPGQAYEQYF

J gene: TRBJ2-2
D gene: TRBD1
V gene: TRBV6-5
clone size: NA
CDR3 DNA: TGTGCCAGCAGTTGGGGGACAGGACCGACACCGGGGGAGCTGTTTTTT
CDR3 protein: CASSWGTGPTPGELFF

J gene: TRBJ1-1
D gene: NA
V gene: TRBV28
clone size: NA
CDR3 DNA: TGTGCCAGCAGTATTGGACAGAACACTGAAGCTTTCTTT
CDR3 protein: CASSIGQNTEAFF

J gene: TRBJ1-3
D gene: NA
V gene: TRBV28
clone size: NA
CDR3 DNA: TGTGCCAGCAGTTTAAGGGACTGGAGGTACACAGCTGGAAACACCATATATTTT
CDR3 protein: CASSLRDWRYTAGNTIYF

J gene: TRBJ2-5
D gene: NA
V gene: TRBV15
clone size: few
CDR3 DNA: TGTGCCACCAGCCCAGTCGGACTACGAGGTGGGGAGACCCAGTACTTC
CDR3 protein: CATSPVGLRGGETQYF

J gene: TRBJ1-5
D gene: NA
V gene: TRBV5-1
clone size: few
CDR3 DNA: TGCGCCAGCAGCTTGGGATCAGGTATCAATCAGCCCCAGCATTTT
CDR3 protein: CASSLGSGINQPQHF

J gene: TRBJ2-7
D gene: TRBD2
V gene: TRBV7-2
clone size: NA
CDR3 DNA: TGTGCCAGCAGCGCCCTAGCGGGAGGTGGGGAGCAGTACTTC
CDR3 protein: CASSALAGGGEQYF

J gene: TRBJ1-2
D gene: NA
V gene: TRBV6-6
clone size: NA
CDR3 DNA: TGTGCCAGCAGTTACTCGGTAGACAGGTTTTATGGCTACACCTTC
CDR3 protein: CASSYSVDRFYGYTF

J gene: TRBJ2-5
D gene: TRBD2
V gene: TRBV5-4
clone size: NA
CDR3 DNA: TGTGCCAGCACCGCTAGCGGGGGACTGGGAGAGACCCAGTACTTC
CDR3 protein: CASTASGGLGETQYF

J gene: TRBJ2-3
D gene: NA
V gene: TRBV19
clone size: NA
CDR3 DNA: TGTGCCAGTACCCTTGGGGGGTCAGGAGATACGCAGTATTTT
CDR3 protein: CASTLGGSGDTQYF

J gene: TRBJ2-1
D gene: NA
V gene: TRBV1
clone size: NA
CDR3 DNA: TGCACCAGGATCGTTAGACTAGACTACAATGAGCAGTTCTTC
CDR3 protein: CTRIVRLDYNEQFF

J gene: TRBJ2-3
D gene: TRBD1
V gene: TRBV4-2
clone size: NA
CDR3 DNA: TGTGCCAGCAGCCAAGTGACAGGGGGCTCCAGGGATACGCAGTATTTT
CDR3 protein: CASSQVTGGSRDTQYF

J gene: TRBJ1-1
D gene: NA
V gene: TRBV4-2
clone size: NA
CDR3 DNA: TGTGCCAGCAGCCAAGTGGGGACTCCGAACACTGAAGCTTTCTTT
CDR3 protein: CASSQVGTPNTEAFF

J gene: TRBJ2-7
D gene: NA
V gene: TRBV2
clone size: NA
CDR3 DNA: TGTGCCAGCAGTCAAGCCGCAGGGTTCGAGCAGTACTTC
CDR3 protein: CASSQAAGFEQYF

J gene: TRBJ2-3
D gene: TRBD2
V gene: TRBV7-2
clone size: NA
CDR3 DNA: TGTGCCAGCAGCCCAGATCTAGCGGGATTCGCAGATACGCAGTATTTT
CDR3 protein: CASSPDLAGFADTQYF

J gene: TRBJ1-1
D gene: TRBD1
V gene: TRBV2
clone size: NA
CDR3 DNA: TGTGCCAGCAGAGCGGGACAGGGGGCGGGAACTGAAGCTTTCTTT
CDR3 protein: CASRAGQGAGTEAFF

J gene: TRBJ2-3
D gene: NA
V gene: TRBV10-3
clone size: NA
CDR3 DNA: TGTGCCATCAGTGAGTCCAGGGGCTACCGCACAGATACGCAGTATTTT
CDR3 protein: CAISESRGYRTDTQYF

J gene: TRBJ2-7
D gene: TRBD1
V gene: TRBV2
clone size: NA
CDR3 DNA: TGTGCCAGCAGTGACGACAGGGGCAGATCCTACGAGCAGTACTTC
CDR3 protein: CASSDDRGRSYEQYF

J gene: TRBJ1-2
D gene: TRBD1
V gene: TRBV3-1/TRBV3-2
clone size: NA
CDR3 DNA: TGTGCCAGCAGCAAAGCAGGGGGCGGAATCTATGGCTACACCTTC
CDR3 protein: CASSKAGGGIYGYTF

J gene: TRBJ2-3
D gene: NA
V gene: TRBV4-1
clone size: NA
CDR3 DNA: TGCGCCAGCAGCCAGGAGGCTAGCTGGCAAGCAGATACGCAGTATTTT
CDR3 protein: CASSQEASWQADTQYF

J gene: TRBJ2-3
D gene: NA
V gene: TRBV7-2
clone size: NA
CDR3 DNA: TGTGCCAGCAGCTTTCCGGGGAACACAGATACGCAGTATTTT
CDR3 protein: CASSFPGNTDTQYF

J gene: TRBJ2-5
D gene: TRBD2
V gene: TRBV5-1
clone size: NA
CDR3 DNA: TGCGCCAGCAGCCCCACTAGCGGGAAAGAGACCCAGTACTTC
CDR3 protein: CASSPTSGKETQYF

J gene: TRBJ1-5
D gene: NA
V gene: TRBV3-1/TRBV3-2
clone size: NA
CDR3 DNA: TGTGCCAGCAGCCGAGGGGGTATGGGCAATCAGCCCCAGCATTTT
CDR3 protein: CASSRGGMGNQPQHF

J gene: TRBJ1-1
D gene: NA
V gene: TRBV5-1
clone size: NA
CDR3 DNA: TGCGCCAGCAGATCTGAGGTTCAAGGGAGAGCTTTCTTT
CDR3 protein: CASRSEVQGRAFF

J gene: TRBJ1-2
D gene: NA
V gene: TRBV4-1
clone size: NA
CDR3 DNA: TGCGCCAGCAGTCCTCAGGGGATAGATGGCTACACCTTC
CDR3 protein: CASSPQGIDGYTF

J gene: TRBJ2-2
D gene: TRBD1
V gene: TRBV11-2
clone size: NA
CDR3 DNA: TGTGCCAGCAGCAGCCGGGACAGGAACACCGGGGAGCTGTTTTTT
CDR3 protein: CASSSRDRNTGELFF

J gene: TRBJ2-7
D gene: TRBD2
V gene: TRBV19
clone size: NA
CDR3 DNA: TGTGCCAGTAGTATCTCCGCGGGAGGGCTGGAGCAGTACTTC
CDR3 protein: CASSISAGGLEQYF

J gene: TRBJ2-4
D gene: NA
V gene: TRBV4-2
clone size: NA
CDR3 DNA: TGTGCCAGCCGATACTCCGATCTAGCCAAAAACATTCAGTACTTC
CDR3 protein: CASRYSDLAKNIQYF

J gene: TRBJ2-7
D gene: TRBD1
V gene: TRBV5-1
clone size: NA
CDR3 DNA: TGCGCCAGCAGCCCCTCCGGACAGGACGCCTACGAGCAGTACTTC
CDR3 protein: CASSPSGQDAYEQYF

J gene: TRBJ2-7
D gene: TRBD2
V gene: TRBV5-1
clone size: NA
CDR3 DNA: TGCGCCAGCAGCCCGAACCCAGCGGGAGGCTACGAGCAGTACTTC
CDR3 protein: CASSPNPAGGYEQYF

J gene: TRBJ2-2
D gene: TRBD2
V gene: TRBV5-1
clone size: many
CDR3 DNA: TGCGCCAGCAGCTTGGTCGGACTAGCCGCCGGGGAGCTGTTTTTT
CDR3 protein: CASSLVGLAAGELFF

J gene: TRBJ1-5
D gene: NA
V gene: TRBV19
clone size: NA
CDR3 DNA: TGTGCCAGTAGTATAGCTGGCGGAGTACAGCCCCAGCATTTT
CDR3 protein: CASSIAGGVQPQHF

J gene: TRBJ2-3
D gene: TRBD2
V gene: TRBV4-1
clone size: few
CDR3 DNA: TGCGCCAGCAGCCAGACGACTAGCGGGAGGGAAGCAGATACGCAGTATTTT
CDR3 protein: CASSQTTSGREADTQYF

J gene: TRBJ1-5
D gene: NA
V gene: TRBV11-2
clone size: NA
CDR3 DNA: TGTGCCAGCAGCTTACAGGGTTATAGCAATCAGCCCCAGCATTTT
CDR3 protein: CASSLQGYSNQPQHF

J gene: TRBJ1-4
D gene: TRBD1
V gene: TRBV27
clone size: NA
CDR3 DNA: TGTGCCAGCAGTCCACAGACAGGGGGAGATGAAAAACTGTTTTTT
CDR3 protein: CASSPQTGGDEKLFF

J gene: TRBJ2-7
D gene: TRBD2
V gene: TRBV3-1/TRBV3-2
clone size: NA
CDR3 DNA: TGTGCCAGCAGCCTGGGACTAGCGGGAGACGAGCAGTACTTC
CDR3 protein: CASSLGLAGDEQYF

J gene: TRBJ2-1
D gene: TRBD1
V gene: TRBV9
clone size: NA
CDR3 DNA: TGTGCCAGCAGCGTAGCATCGCAGGGGGCAGGCAATGAGCAGTTCTTC
CDR3 protein: CASSVASQGAGNEQFF

J gene: TRBJ2-2
D gene: NA
V gene: TRBV5-5
clone size: NA
CDR3 DNA: TGTGCCAGCAGCCTCTATCCGACCGGGGAGCTGTTTTTT
CDR3 protein: CASSLYPTGELFF

J gene: TRBJ1-4
D gene: NA
V gene: TRBV5-1
clone size: NA
CDR3 DNA: TGCGCCAGCAGCTTGTATGACAGCGAAAAACTGTTTTTT
CDR3 protein: CASSLYDSEKLFF

J gene: TRBJ1-2
D gene: TRBD1
V gene: TRBV27
clone size: NA
CDR3 DNA: TGTGCCAGCAGTGACCGGACAGGGGACGGCTACACCTTC
CDR3 protein: CASSDRTGDGYTF

J gene: TRBJ2-7
D gene: TRBD2
V gene: TRBV5-6
clone size: NA
CDR3 DNA: TGTGCCAGCAGCTTGGGGCCCCCGAGCGGGAGGGGGGAGCAGTACTTC
CDR3 protein: CASSLGPPSGRGEQYF

J gene: TRBJ1-4
D gene: TRBD1
V gene: TRBV7-7
clone size: many
CDR3 DNA: TGTGCTAGCAGCTTGACAGGGGGCGCAACTAATGAAAAACTGTTTTTT
CDR3 protein: CASSLTGGATNEKLFF

J gene: TRBJ1-6
D gene: NA
V gene: TRBV7-9
clone size: few
CDR3 DNA: TGTGCCAGCAGCTTCCCCAGGGAGGGGGGGAGTTCACCCCTCCACTTT
CDR3 protein: CASSFPREGGSSPLHF

J gene: TRBJ1-4
D gene: NA
V gene: TRBV6-1
clone size: NA
CDR3 DNA: TGTGCCAGCAGTGGACCACTATTCAGGGGTGCTAATGAAAAACTGTTTTTT
CDR3 protein: CASSGPLFRGANEKLFF

J gene: TRBJ2-2
D gene: NA
V gene: TRBV19
clone size: once
CDR3 DNA: TGTGCCAGTAGTATCGGGGACTTCGCCGGGGAGCTGTTTTTT
CDR3 protein: CASSIGDFAGELFF

J gene: TRBJ1-4
D gene: TRBD1
V gene: TRBV7-8
clone size: NA
CDR3 DNA: TGTGCCAGCAGCTCGACCAGACAGGGGGCGTGGGAAAAACTGTTTTTT
CDR3 protein: CASSSTRQGAWEKLFF

J gene: TRBJ1-2
D gene: NA
V gene: TRBV6-5
clone size: NA
CDR3 DNA: TGTGCCAGCAGTACCCCGACTGGAGCTAACTATGGCTACACCTTC
CDR3 protein: CASSTPTGANYGYTF

J gene: TRBJ2-7
D gene: NA
V gene: TRBV27
clone size: few
CDR3 DNA: TGTGCCAAAACAGGGCGGGTTTCCTACGAGCAGTACTTC
CDR3 protein: CAKTGRVSYEQYF

J gene: TRBJ2-1
D gene: NA
V gene: TRBV5-4
clone size: NA
CDR3 DNA: TGTGCCAGCAGCCTGATCCAGCCGGGAAGGGATGAGCAGTTCTTC
CDR3 protein: CASSLIQPGRDEQFF

J gene: TRBJ2-7
D gene: NA
V gene: TRBV5-8
clone size: NA
CDR3 DNA: TGTGCCAGCAGCTTTCGGGTCCTCAGCTCCTACGAGCAGTACTTC
CDR3 protein: CASSFRVLSSYEQYF

J gene: TRBJ1-1
D gene: NA
V gene: TRBV13
clone size: NA
CDR3 DNA: TGTGCCAGCAGCTTAGGCCTAAGAGACACTGAAGCTTTCTTT
CDR3 protein: CASSLGLRDTEAFF

J gene: TRBJ1-5
D gene: TRBD1
V gene: TRBV27
clone size: NA
CDR3 DNA: TGTGCCAGCAGTTTAGGGACAGCTAACAATCAGCCCCAGCATTTT
CDR3 protein: CASSLGTANNQPQHF

J gene: TRBJ2-6
D gene: NA
V gene: TRBV19
clone size: few
CDR3 DNA: TGTGCCAGTCTACAGGGTTCAGGAGGGGCCAACGTCCTGACTTTC
CDR3 protein: CASLQGSGGANVLTF

J gene: TRBJ1-1
D gene: TRBD1
V gene: TRBV6-5
clone size: NA
CDR3 DNA: TGTGCCAGCAGTCCCCCGGGACAGGCCGCTTTCTTT
CDR3 protein: CASSPPGQAAFF

J gene: TRBJ1-1
D gene: NA
V gene: TRBV29-1
clone size: NA
CDR3 DNA: TGCAGCATTGATGGAGGGAACACTGAAGCTTTCTTT
CDR3 protein: CSIDGGNTEAFF